Presented here are 16 T cell receptor beta chains from one specimen sequenced in a study of blood T cell repertoires in COVID-19. The method was immunoSEQ multiplex PCR; TCRdb's version includes in-frame clones alone and lacks a portion of them. The sample carries about 150,000 clones, approximately 78% recorded once. The source material was peripheral blood. Receptors originate from a human donor with acute or convalescent COVID-19. The donor label of this sample is uncertain.

This chain uses TRBV6-5 with TRBJ1-5; tentative D call: TRBD1 (6 bases). Germline values: CDR1 MNHEY, CDR2 SVGAGI. The CDR3 sequence is 15 residues long. V was trimmed by 8 bases and J by 1 base, leaving 15 bases between them. DNA of the CDR3: TGTGCCAGCGGACGAGGGGGGGACAGCAATCAGCCCCAGCATTTT. The encoded protein is CASGRGGDSNQPQHF.

The CDR3 DNA reads TGTGCCAGCAGTTTTTTGCGGGGGACCCAGTACTTC. Encoded protein: CASSFLRGTQYF. V and J are TRBV28 and TRBJ2-5, with D perhaps matching TRBD2 (6 bases). This CDR3 is 12 amino acids long. Trimming removed 3 bases from V and 7 bases from J, with 9 bases in between. In germline, CDR1 is MDHEN, CDR2 SYDVKM.

J is TRBJ1-1 and V is TRBV5-4; perhaps TRBD1 as D (5 bases). Between the trimmed V and J ends, which lost 0 bases and 11 bases, there was a span of 14 bases. CDR1 and CDR2 (germline): SGHNT, YYREEE (reference sequence). The CDR3 is 13 residues long. DNA for the CDR3: TGTGCCAGCAGCTTGGGCGGGGGGTCCAGGGCTTTCTTT. This codes for CASSLGGGSRAFF.

This sequence joins TRBV6-1 and TRBJ1-5; 8 nucleotides line up with TRBD1. Looked up from germline, CDR1 is MNHNS and CDR2 is SASEGT. The CDR3 runs 15 residues. V trimming: 2 bases; J trimming: 3 bases; junction bases outside the gene matches: 3. CDR3 protein: CASSERTGTNQPQHF. CDR3 DNA: TGTGCCAGCAGTGAAAGGACAGGGACCAATCAGCCCCAGCATTTT.

The CDR3 loop reads CASSLGGRGLYEQYF. CDR3 nucleotides: TGTGCCAGCAGCTTAGGAGGTCGGGGACTCTACGAGCAGTACTTC. The chain carries TRBV7-2 and TRBJ2-7, with a tentative D call TRBD2 (6 bases). Trimming removed 1 base from V and 3 bases from J, with 13 bases in between. The CDR3 extends over 15 amino acids. Germline V gene lookup returns CDR1 SGHTA and CDR2 FQGNSA.

The chain uses TRBV18 and TRBJ1-1, with unresolved D. The length of the CDR3 is 16 residues. V was trimmed by 6 bases and J by 1 base, leaving 18 bases between them. Germline assignment: CDR1 KGHSH and CDR2 LQKENI. CDR3: CASSSLTGGGNTEAFF. The CDR3, as DNA: TGTGCCAGCTCGAGTTTGACCGGAGGTGGGAACACTGAAGCTTTCTTT. The full variable domain, in which reference TRBV18 and TRBJ1-1 provide the parts outside the CDR3, is NAGVMQNPRHLVRRRGQEARLRCSPMKGHSHVYWYRQLPEEGLKFMVYLQKENIIDESGMPKERFSAEFPKEGPSILRIQQVVRGDSAAYFCASSSLTGGGNTEAFFGQGTRLTVV.

The chain carries TRBV3-1 (or the pseudogene TRBV3-2) and TRBJ2-5, with D possibly TRBD2 on 6 matching bases. V lost 0 bases and J 5 bases, leaving 22 bases between the germline ends. The CDR3 is made up of 18 amino acids. CDR1 and CDR2 from the germline V gene are LGHDT and YNNKEL (reference sequence). The CDR3 loop reads CASSQDTVFQTSSETQYF. The DNA of the CDR3 is TGTGCCAGCAGCCAAGACACCGTCTTTCAAACTAGCAGCGAGACCCAGTACTTC.

This clone has more than one count but fewer than ten. This chain uses TRBV15 with TRBJ1-2; a weak D match, TRBD1 (5 bases). The V and J ends lost 0 bases and 9 bases respectively, with 11 bases between them. CDR3 length: 13 amino acids. Germline CDR1 and CDR2: LNHNV and YYDKDF (reference sequence). CDR3 bases: TGTGCCACCAGCAGAGATCAGGGTTCGAGCTACACCTTC. This translates into CATSRDQGSSYTF.

The chain uses TRBV6-2 or TRBV6-3 and TRBJ1-5, with D unresolved. This CDR3 spans 16 amino acids. CDR1 MNHEY and CDR2 SVGEGT come from the germline V gene. V was cut by 0 bases and J by 9 bases, with 18 bases left in between. CDR3 in DNA: TGTGCCAGCAGTTACTCCCGAGAAGAGCCCATCCGGCCCCAGCATTTT. Translating it yields CASSYSREEPIRPQHF.

The chain couples TRBV19 to TRBJ1-2, with a possible D match to TRBD1 (5 bases). The germline V gene encodes CDR1 LNHDA and CDR2 SQIVND (reference sequence). The CDR3 spans 16 residues. Trimming removed 0 bases at V and 4 bases at J, with 15 bases between. CDR3 residues: CASSIDPRRQLYGYTF. The CDR3 coding sequence is TGTGCCAGTAGTATAGATCCTCGTAGACAGCTCTATGGCTACACCTTC.

The chain combines TRBV14 with TRBJ1-2; unclear D gene. With 5 bases removed from V and 1 base from J, the gap between germline ends came to 11 bases. The CDR3 consists of 14 residues. Germline V gene lookup returns CDR1 SGHDN and CDR2 FVKESK. CDR3: CASSTVQRNYGYTF. As DNA, the CDR3 is TGTGCCAGCAGCACTGTTCAGCGTAACTATGGCTACACCTTC.

The chain recombines TRBV7-2 with TRBJ2-5, with a possible D match to TRBD2 (6 bases). V lost 0 bases and J lost 4, with 12 bases in between. The germline CDR1 and CDR2 sequences are SGHTA and FQGNSA. This CDR3 contains 15 residues. CDR3 protein: CASSLAGGNRETQYF. In nucleotides, the CDR3 is TGTGCCAGCAGCTTAGCGGGGGGAAATAGAGAGACCCAGTACTTC.

This clone was counted a few times. The gene calls are TRBV11-2 and TRBJ2-3; TRBD1 aligns across 7 bases. V dropped 4 bases and J dropped 4; count of bases not matched to a gene: 8. This CDR3 is 15 amino acids long. Germline loops: CDR1 SGHAT, CDR2 FQNNGV. The CDR3 reads CASSSGQLPADTQYF. CDR3 nucleotide sequence: TGTGCCAGCAGCTCGGGACAGCTACCCGCAGATACGCAGTATTTT.

This clone came up many times. The rearrangement links TRBV7-2 to TRBJ1-5; D is perhaps TRBD1 (5 bases). Per the germline V gene, CDR1 is SGHTA and CDR2 is FQGNSA. Trimming left V 3 bases short and J 2 bases short, with 11 bases between. CDR3 size: 15 residues. DNA of the CDR3: TGTGCCAGCAGCTTCCAGGGTTCCCGCAATCAGCCCCAGCATTTT. Translation: CASSFQGSRNQPQHF.

The chain couples TRBV2 to TRBJ1-5; maybe TRBD1 (5 bases). Germline loops: CDR1 SNHLY, CDR2 FYNNEI. Trimming left V 8 bases short and J 3 bases short, with 14 bases between. CDR3 length: 14 amino acids. The CDR3 region is CASEDKGINQPQHF. The CDR3 DNA is TGTGCCAGCGAGGACAAGGGGATCAATCAGCCCCAGCATTTT.

The CDR3 region has the DNA TGTGCCAGTAGTCCGGGATTCTCTGGAAACACCATATATTTT. The encoded protein is CASSPGFSGNTIYF. The chain combines TRBV19 with TRBJ1-3; D unresolved. Per the germline V gene, CDR1 is LNHDA and CDR2 is SQIVND (reference sequence). This CDR3 spans 14 amino acids. V gave up 5 bases and J gave up 0 bases, with 8 bases separating them.